This TCR beta chain was sequenced during a study of T cell responses to AZD1222 COVID-19 vaccine. The study, taken as a whole, reports: The repertoires were collected only after the peak T cell response.

This clone was seen only a few times. Its antigen is unknown. The method was immunoSEQ multiplex PCR; TCRdb's version includes in-frame clones alone and lacks a portion of them. This sample has about 97,000 clones, with around 89% found just once. The germline gives CDR1 MDHEN, CDR2 SYDVKM. The trim removed 6 bases at V and 0 bases at J, leaving 4 bases unmatched. CDR3 size: 14 residues. The chain uses TRBV28 and TRBJ2-7; TRBD2 matches 8 bases. The source was peripheral blood, collected on day 0 of AZD1222 vaccination. This TCR came from an adult in good health. This CDR3 is CASRESGSSYEQYF. CDR3 in DNA: TGTGCCAGCAGGGAAAGCGGGAGCTCCTACGAGCAGTACTTC.